This T cell receptor beta chain was identified in a study of shared clonotypes between healthy human individuals. The CDR3 is 15 residues long. Looked up from germline, CDR1 is MGHRA and CDR2 is YSYEKL. V shed 6 bases and J 7 bases; nucleotides not matched to a gene: 10. Study findings and constraints: Clonotypes shared by all four donors outscored non-shared clonotypes in generation probability. Naive subsets generally exceeded memory subsets in estimated richness.

Donors were healthy HIV-negative adults without recently reported acute infections or vaccinations. A split of CD4+ cells into CD45RA+ naive and CD45RA-negative memory subsets was performed. Sequenced by immunoSEQ multiplex PCR; TCRdb stores in-frame clones only, minus some. This table holds hundreds of thousands of clones, 72% found once. On this clone: As yet, its antigen is unknown.

The TCR sequence derives from a woman under 40 in good health. J is TRBJ2-1 and V is TRBV4-1; 9 bases match TRBD2. The sample consisted of memory CD4+ T cells sorted from blood. Subset: CD45RA-negative fraction. The CDR3 loop reads CASRAGSGSFNEQFF. The CDR3 region has the DNA TGCGCCAGCAGGGCTGGTAGCGGGAGTTTTAATGAGCAGTTCTTC.